The next 19 T cell receptor beta chains were all read from a single sample in a study of blood T cell repertoires in COVID-19. Data came from immunoSEQ multiplex PCR; TCRdb stores just in-frame clones and leaves some out. The sample holds about 190,000 clones; approximately 88% are singletons and the top ten take roughly 6.7%. Sequencing was done on a sample of peripheral blood. The origin of the receptors is a man aged 40-49 years with acute or convalescent COVID-19.

The chain couples TRBV27 to TRBJ1-1; D gene unclear. Trimming pared 6 bases from V and 1 base from J, leaving 15 bases between. The germline V gene has CDR1 MNHEY and CDR2 SMNVEV (reference sequence). The CDR3 runs to 15 residues. The CDR3 DNA reads TGTGCCAGCAGCATTAACGGTGAGGGGAACACTGAAGCTTTCTTT. This gives the protein CASSINGEGNTEAFF.

The chain recombines TRBV7-9 with TRBJ2-7; D unresolved. CDR1 and CDR2 (germline): SEHNR, FQNEAQ (reference sequence). Deletions cut 2 bases from V and 4 bases from J, with 6 bases between. This CDR3 spans 12 amino acids. CDR3 in amino acids: CASSLSVYEQYF. The CDR3 DNA reads TGTGCCAGCAGCTTATCAGTTTACGAGCAGTACTTC.

This chain links TRBV5-5 with TRBJ2-5; 11 nucleotides align to TRBD2. There are 17 residues in the CDR3. The germline gives CDR1 SGHKS, CDR2 YYEKEE (reference sequence). The V gene end was trimmed by 0 bases and the J gene end by 5 bases; junction bases not matched to a gene: 9. Written as DNA, the CDR3 is TGTGCCAGCAGCTTGGCGCCTAGCGGGGGGTTCGGGGAGACCCAGTACTTC. Residues: CASSLAPSGGFGETQYF.

The V gene is TRBV5-8, the J gene TRBJ1-1; no definite D call. CDR1 and CDR2 (germline): SGHTS, YDEGEE. The length of the CDR3 is 13 residues. V lost 7 bases, J lost 3 bases, and 13 bases lay in between. CDR3 loop: CASSPYQDTEAFF. In DNA, the CDR3 is TGTGCCAGCTCGCCTTATCAGGACACTGAAGCTTTCTTT.

The CDR3: CASSQDRGHYNEQFF. CDR3 in DNA: TGTGCCAGCAGCCAGGACAGGGGGCACTACAATGAGCAGTTCTTC. The J gene is TRBJ2-1, the V gene TRBV7-2; 11 nucleotides agree with TRBD1. CDR1 is SGHTA and CDR2 is FQGNSA in the germline V gene. Unmatched junction bases numbered 3, after V lost 5 bases and J lost 3 bases. This CDR3 spans 15 amino acids.

The chain links TRBV10-2 to TRBJ2-3, with 7 bases that match TRBD1. Trimming removed 8 bases from V and 0 bases from J; junction bases left unmatched: 11. The CDR3 loop spans 16 amino acids. Germline V lookup: CDR1 WSHSY, CDR2 SAAADI. This CDR3 is CASRTTGVLSTDTQYF. CDR3 DNA sequence: TGCGCCAGCCGTACCACAGGGGTCCTTAGCACAGATACGCAGTATTTT.

This chain links TRBV9 with TRBJ2-3; tentative D call: TRBD2 (5 bases). The germline V gene encodes CDR1 SGDLS and CDR2 YYNGEE. Trimming shortened V by 4 bases and J by 0 bases, and 15 bases separated the two germline ends. The CDR3 runs to 16 residues. The CDR3 DNA sequence: TGTGCCAGCAGCCCGCGATACGGGGTCAGCACAGATACGCAGTATTTT. It specifies CASSPRYGVSTDTQYF.

V and J are TRBV5-1 and TRBJ2-5, with TRBD2 as a possible D gene (6 bases). The CDR3 extends over 16 amino acids. Germline V CDR1 and CDR2: SGHRS, YFSETQ. Trimming left V 4 bases short and J 1 base short, with 17 bases between. CDR3 loop: CASSPGTGAGQETQYF. For the CDR3, the DNA is TGCGCCAGCAGCCCCGGGACTGGGGCGGGCCAAGAGACCCAGTACTTC.

The chain couples TRBV3-1 (or the pseudogene TRBV3-2) to TRBJ2-1, with D maybe TRBD2 (6 bases). The length of the CDR3 is 15 residues. Germline values: CDR1 LGHDT, CDR2 YNNKEL (reference sequence). The V and J ends lost 1 base and 6 bases respectively, with 13 bases between them. The CDR3: CASSQAGTLSNEQFF. The CDR3 bases are TGTGCCAGCAGCCAAGCCGGGACTTTAAGCAATGAGCAGTTCTTC.

The J gene is TRBJ2-7, the V gene TRBV5-4, with D tentatively TRBD2 (6 bases). The CDR3 extends over 17 amino acids. V lost 4 bases, J lost 0 bases, and 20 bases lay in between. The germline gives CDR1 SGHNT, CDR2 YYREEE (reference sequence). This CDR3 reads CASSPDSGEPFSYEQYF. Here the CDR3 DNA reads TGTGCCAGCAGCCCCGACTCGGGGGAACCCTTCTCCTACGAGCAGTACTTC.

The genes are TRBV6-5 and TRBJ1-2; D not resolved. Trimming cost V 7 bases and J 0 bases, with 12 bases left between them. Per the germline V gene, CDR1 is MNHEY and CDR2 is SVGAGI. The CDR3 length is 14 residues. CDR3 nucleotides: TGTGCCAGCATTAAGGGAGGAGCTAACTATGGCTACACCTTC. Protein sequence: CASIKGGANYGYTF.

CDR3 nucleotides: TGTGCCAGCAGCCCCTTATATGAGGCTTTCTTT. Residues: CASSPLYEAFF. This chain connects TRBV7-2 to TRBJ1-1; D remains ambiguous. In germline, CDR1 is SGHTA, CDR2 FQGNSA. The CDR3 runs to 11 residues. V lost 5 bases to trimming and J lost 11 bases, with 12 bases between them.

Only one count was recorded for this clone. The rearrangement joins TRBV10-3 to TRBJ1-2; the match to TRBD1 covers 9 bases. The CDR3 runs 16 residues. Germline-derived CDR1 and CDR2 are ENHRY and SYGVKD. With V trimmed by 6 bases and J by 0 bases, 8 bases remained unmatched. CDR3 DNA sequence: TGTGCCATCAGCGAAAGGACAGGGGACGCTAACTATGGCTACACCTTC. This translates into CAISERTGDANYGYTF.

Notes on this clone: Other DNA variants within this sample encode the same CDR3. This chain uses TRBV7-2 with TRBJ2-5; 10 bases map to TRBD2. Looked up from germline, CDR1 is SGHTA and CDR2 is FQGNSA. J was trimmed by 5 bases and V by 2 bases; bases with no gene match: 5. The CDR3 extends over 15 amino acids. The CDR3 protein is CASSLQRGGGETQYF. In DNA form, the CDR3 reads TGTGCCAGCAGCTTACAGCGGGGGGGCGGGGAGACCCAGTACTTC. Full variable domain (missing parts from reference TRBV7-2 and TRBJ2-5): GAGVSQSPSNKVTEKGKDVELRCDPISGHTALYWYRQSLGQGLEFLIYFQGNSAPDKSGLPSDRFSAERTGGSVSTLTIQRTQQEDSAVYLCASSLQRGGGETQYFGPGTRLLVL.

This chain uses TRBV2 with TRBJ2-3; 12 bases agree with TRBD2. The V gene end was trimmed by 6 bases and the J gene end by 5 bases; junction bases not matched to a gene: 6. Germline V CDR1 and CDR2: SNHLY, FYNNEI. The CDR3 is made up of 15 amino acids. CDR3 loop: CASRRLAGVIDTQYF. In DNA form, the CDR3 reads TGTGCCAGCAGGCGACTAGCGGGGGTGATAGATACGCAGTATTTT.

The CDR3 loop reads CASSLSGDTDDTGELFF. CDR3 bases: TGTGCCAGCAGTTTATCCGGGGACACCGATGACACCGGGGAGCTGTTTTTT. V and J are TRBV27 and TRBJ2-2, with D possibly being TRBD1 (6 bases). The CDR3 has 17 amino acids. Germline V lookup: CDR1 MNHEY, CDR2 SMNVEV (reference sequence). The V and J ends lost 0 bases and 3 bases respectively, with 14 bases between them.

This chain's CDR3 is CASSLGWDRAYEQYF. DNA for the CDR3: TGTGCCAGCAGCTTAGGGTGGGACAGGGCCTACGAGCAGTACTTC. J is TRBJ2-7 and V is TRBV7-9; 9 nucleotides match TRBD1. The CDR3 loop spans 15 amino acids. After removal of 1 base from V and 2 bases from J, the junction contained 3 bases not matched to a gene. Germline CDR1 and CDR2: SEHNR and FQNEAQ (reference sequence). Based on the CDR3 plus reference TRBV7-9 and TRBJ2-7, the full variable domain is DTGVSQNPRHKITKRGQNVTFRCDPISEHNRLYWYRQTLGQGPEFLTYFQNEAQLEKSRLLSDRFSAERPKGSFSTLEIQRTEQGDSAMYLCASSLGWDRAYEQYFGPGTRLTVT.

The CDR3: CASSSKAQGNTGELFF. The CDR3 bases are TGTGCCAGCAGCTCCAAAGCCCAGGGTAACACCGGGGAGCTGTTTTTT. The V call is TRBV9, the J call TRBJ2-2, with a tentative D call TRBD1 (5 bases). Trimming removed 4 bases at V and 2 bases at J, with 15 bases between. CDR3 size: 16 residues. The germline CDR1 and CDR2 sequences are SGDLS and YYNGEE.

V usage is TRBV28 and J usage is TRBJ2-5, with 8 bases fitting TRBD1. The length of the CDR3 is 14 residues. V gave up 5 bases and J gave up 5 bases; unmatched junction bases: 7. Germline CDR1 reads MDHEN; CDR2 reads SYDVKM. CDR3 in DNA: TGTGCCAGCAGTGCTTCAGGGGGCCTGGAGACCCAGTACTTC. Protein product: CASSASGGLETQYF.